This TCR beta chain originates from a study of CD8+ T cells in alopecia areata. Study-level information: Severity scores in treated patients reflected the percentage of scalp affected.

Extraction and reverse transcription of RNA yielded cDNA as the sequencing template. This table comes from immunoSEQ multiplex PCR, and its TCRdb copy is limited to in-frame clones, with some not included. This sample has around 300,000 clones; 60% occur once, and the top ten carry around 0.92%. Sample treatment: oral pan-JAK inhibitor, 5-10 mg twice daily. V dropped 4 bases and J dropped 4 bases, with 14 bases sitting between them. This CDR3 has 14 amino acids. Germline V lookup: CDR1 SGHRS, CDR2 YFSETQ. On this clone itself: What it binds is not known.

Study-level results: It was lesional scalp, especially alopecia totalis/universalis, that showed higher clonality than normal scalp. While tofacitinib was given, many expanded lesional clones persisted in scalp and blood.

Here the sequenced sample was CD4+ T cells sorted from blood, taken at approximately week 52, from a patient treated with tofacitinib. This chain connects TRBV5-1 to TRBJ1-2; D not certain. This clonotype was obtained from a human donor with alopecia areata. The chain's CDR3 is CASSPGGRLYGYTF. CDR3 nucleotide sequence: TGCGCCAGCAGCCCCGGAGGCCGGCTCTATGGCTACACCTTC.